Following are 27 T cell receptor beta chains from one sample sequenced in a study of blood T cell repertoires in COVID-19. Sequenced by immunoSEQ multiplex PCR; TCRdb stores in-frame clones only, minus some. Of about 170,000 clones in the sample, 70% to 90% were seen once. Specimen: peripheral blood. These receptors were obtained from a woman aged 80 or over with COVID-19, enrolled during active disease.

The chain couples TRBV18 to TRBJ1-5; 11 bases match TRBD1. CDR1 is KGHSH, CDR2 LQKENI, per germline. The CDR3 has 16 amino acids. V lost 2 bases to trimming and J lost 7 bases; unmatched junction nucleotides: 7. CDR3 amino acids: CASSPSVGTGGQPQHF. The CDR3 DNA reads TGTGCCAGCTCACCAAGTGTGGGGACAGGGGGACAGCCCCAGCATTTT.

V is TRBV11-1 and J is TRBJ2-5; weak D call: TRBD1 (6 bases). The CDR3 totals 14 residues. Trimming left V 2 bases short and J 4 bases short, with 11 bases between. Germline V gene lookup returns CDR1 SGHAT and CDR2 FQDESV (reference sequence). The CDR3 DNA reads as TGTGCCAGCAGCTTATACGGGACACGAGAGACCCAGTACTTC. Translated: CASSLYGTRETQYF.

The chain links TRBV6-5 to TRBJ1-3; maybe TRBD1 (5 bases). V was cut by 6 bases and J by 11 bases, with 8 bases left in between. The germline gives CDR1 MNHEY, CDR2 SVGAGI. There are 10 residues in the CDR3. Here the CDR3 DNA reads TGTGCCAGCAGAGAGACAGCCATATATTTT. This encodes CASRETAIYF.

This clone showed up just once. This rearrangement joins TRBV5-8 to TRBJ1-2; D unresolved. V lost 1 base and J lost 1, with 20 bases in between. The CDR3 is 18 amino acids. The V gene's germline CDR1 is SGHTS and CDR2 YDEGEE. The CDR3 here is CASSLISGLGDDNYGYTF. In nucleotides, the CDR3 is TGTGCCAGCAGCTTGATTAGTGGACTGGGTGACGATAACTATGGCTACACCTTC. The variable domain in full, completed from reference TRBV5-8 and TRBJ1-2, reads EAGVTQSPTHLIKTRGQQATLRCSPISGHTSVYWYQQALGLGLQFLLWYDEGEERNRGNFPPRFSGRQFPNYSSELNVNALELEDSALYLCASSLISGLGDDNYGYTFGSGTRLTVV.

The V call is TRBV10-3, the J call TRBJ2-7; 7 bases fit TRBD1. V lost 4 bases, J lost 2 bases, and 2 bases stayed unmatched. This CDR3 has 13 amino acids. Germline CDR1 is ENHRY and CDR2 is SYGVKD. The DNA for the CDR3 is TGTGCCATCAGTGTAGGGACAGCCTACGAGCAGTACTTC. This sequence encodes CAISVGTAYEQYF.

CDR3 in DNA: TGTGCCAGCAAGATACAGGTTGCGTACACTGAAGCTTTCTTT. Translated: CASKIQVAYTEAFF. The chain has TRBV19 and TRBJ1-1, with D tentatively TRBD1 (5 bases). Germline V CDR1 and CDR2: LNHDA, SQIVND (reference sequence). The length of the CDR3 is 14 residues. V was cut by 9 bases and J by 3 bases, with 17 bases left in between.

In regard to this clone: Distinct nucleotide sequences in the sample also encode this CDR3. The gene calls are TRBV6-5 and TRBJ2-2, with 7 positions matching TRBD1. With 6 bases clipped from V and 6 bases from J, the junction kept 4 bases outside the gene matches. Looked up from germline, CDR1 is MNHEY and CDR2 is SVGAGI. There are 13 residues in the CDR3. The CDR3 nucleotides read TGTGCCAGCAGACGACAGGGATCCGGGGAGCTGTTTTTT. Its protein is CASRRQGSGELFF.

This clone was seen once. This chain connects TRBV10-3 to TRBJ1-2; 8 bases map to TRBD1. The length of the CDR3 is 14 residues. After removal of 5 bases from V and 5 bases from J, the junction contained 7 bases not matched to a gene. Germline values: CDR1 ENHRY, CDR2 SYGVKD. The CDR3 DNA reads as TGTGCCATCAGTCCCAGACAGGGGACTTATGGCTACACCTTC. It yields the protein CAISPRQGTYGYTF.

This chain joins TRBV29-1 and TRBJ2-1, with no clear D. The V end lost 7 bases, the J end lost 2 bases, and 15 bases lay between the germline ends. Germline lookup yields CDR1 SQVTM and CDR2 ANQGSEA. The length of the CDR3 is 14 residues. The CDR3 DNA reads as TGCAGCGGGCTCTCCCAGGCTACCTACAATGAGCAGTTCTTC. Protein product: CSGLSQATYNEQFF.

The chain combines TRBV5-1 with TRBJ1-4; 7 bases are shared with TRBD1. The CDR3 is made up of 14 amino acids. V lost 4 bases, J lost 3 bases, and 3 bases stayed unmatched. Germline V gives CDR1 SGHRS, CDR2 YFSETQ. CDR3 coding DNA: TGCGCCAGCAGCCATGGGACAGCTAATGAAAAACTGTTTTTT. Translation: CASSHGTANEKLFF.

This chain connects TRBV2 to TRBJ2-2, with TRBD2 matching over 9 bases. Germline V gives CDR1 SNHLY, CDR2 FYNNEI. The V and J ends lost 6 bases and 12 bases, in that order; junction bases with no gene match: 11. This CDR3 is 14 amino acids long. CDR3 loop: CASRDWTSAEKLFF. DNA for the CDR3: TGTGCCAGCAGAGATTGGACTAGCGCTGAGAAGCTGTTTTTT.

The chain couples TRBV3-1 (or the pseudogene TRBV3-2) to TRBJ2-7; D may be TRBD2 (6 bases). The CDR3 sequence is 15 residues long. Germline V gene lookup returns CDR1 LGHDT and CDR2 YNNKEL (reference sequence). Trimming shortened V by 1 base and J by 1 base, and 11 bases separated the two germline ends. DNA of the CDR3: TGTGCCAGCAGCCAAGGGGCGGGGATGTCCTACGAGCAGTACTTC. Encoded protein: CASSQGAGMSYEQYF.

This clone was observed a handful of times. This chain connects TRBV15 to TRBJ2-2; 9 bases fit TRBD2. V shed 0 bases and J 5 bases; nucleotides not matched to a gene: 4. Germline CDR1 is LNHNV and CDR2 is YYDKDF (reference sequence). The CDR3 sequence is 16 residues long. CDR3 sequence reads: CATSREERGVTGELFF. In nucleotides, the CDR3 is TGTGCCACCAGCAGAGAGGAGCGGGGGGTGACCGGGGAGCTGTTTTTT.

The DNA of the CDR3 is TGCGCCACCCAAACGGGGGGGATGTTTGCCGGGGAGCTGTTTTTT. Its translation is CATQTGGMFAGELFF. The chain recombines TRBV4-1 with TRBJ2-2, with 8 bases aligning to TRBD2. Germline trimming cut 10 bases from V and 6 bases from J; bases unmatched to any gene: 13. The germline V gene encodes CDR1 MGHRA and CDR2 YSYEKL. The CDR3 spans 15 residues.

This CDR3 is CASTGQGVLNTEAFF. CDR3 DNA sequence: TGTGCCAGTACCGGACAGGGGGTATTGAACACTGAAGCTTTCTTT. The rearrangement uses TRBV19 and TRBJ1-1; the match to TRBD1 covers 10 bases. The V and J ends lost 7 bases and 0 bases, in that order; junction bases with no gene match: 5. This CDR3 is 15 amino acids long. The germline gives CDR1 LNHDA, CDR2 SQIVND (reference sequence).

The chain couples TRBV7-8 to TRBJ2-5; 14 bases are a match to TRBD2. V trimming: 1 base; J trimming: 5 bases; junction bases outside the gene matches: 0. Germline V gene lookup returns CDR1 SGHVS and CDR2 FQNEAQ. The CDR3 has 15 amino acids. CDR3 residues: CASSLGTSGGETQYF. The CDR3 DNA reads TGTGCCAGCAGCTTAGGGACTAGCGGGGGGGAGACCCAGTACTTC.

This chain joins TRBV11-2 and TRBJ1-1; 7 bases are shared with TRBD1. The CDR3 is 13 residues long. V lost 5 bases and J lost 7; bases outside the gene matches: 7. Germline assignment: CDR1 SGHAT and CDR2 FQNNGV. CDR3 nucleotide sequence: TGTGCCAGCAGCGTACAGGGGATGGGTGAAGCTTTCTTT. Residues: CASSVQGMGEAFF.

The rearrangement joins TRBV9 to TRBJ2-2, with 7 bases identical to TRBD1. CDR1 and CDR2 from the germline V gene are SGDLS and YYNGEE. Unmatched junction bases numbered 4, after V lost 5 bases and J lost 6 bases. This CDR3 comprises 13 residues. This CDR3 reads CASRGQAAGELFF. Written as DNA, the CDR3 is TGTGCCAGCAGAGGACAGGCGGCCGGGGAGCTGTTTTTT. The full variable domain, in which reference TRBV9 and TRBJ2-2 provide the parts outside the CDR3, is DSGVTQTPKHLITATGQRVTLRCSPRSGDLSVYWYQQSLDQGLQFLIQYYNGEERAKGNILERFSAQQFPDLHSELNLSSLELGDSALYFCASRGQAAGELFFGEGSRLTVL.

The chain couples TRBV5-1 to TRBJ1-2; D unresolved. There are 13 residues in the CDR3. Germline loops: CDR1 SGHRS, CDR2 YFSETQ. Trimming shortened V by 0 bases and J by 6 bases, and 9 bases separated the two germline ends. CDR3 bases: TGCGCCAGCAGCTTGGGTGCGGAAAATGGCTACACCTTC. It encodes CASSLGAENGYTF. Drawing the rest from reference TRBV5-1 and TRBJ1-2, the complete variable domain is KAGVTQTPRYLIKTRGQQVTLSCSPISGHRSVSWYQQTPGQGLQFLFEYFSETQRNKGNFPGRFSGRQFSNSRSEMNVSTLELGDSALYLCASSLGAENGYTFGSGTRLTVV.

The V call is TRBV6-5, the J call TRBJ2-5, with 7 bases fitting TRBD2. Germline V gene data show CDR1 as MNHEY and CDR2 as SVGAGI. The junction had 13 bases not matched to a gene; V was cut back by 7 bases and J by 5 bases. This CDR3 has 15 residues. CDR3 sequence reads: CASKIMGGAVETQYF. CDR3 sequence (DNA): TGTGCCAGCAAAATTATGGGAGGGGCGGTGGAGACCCAGTACTTC.

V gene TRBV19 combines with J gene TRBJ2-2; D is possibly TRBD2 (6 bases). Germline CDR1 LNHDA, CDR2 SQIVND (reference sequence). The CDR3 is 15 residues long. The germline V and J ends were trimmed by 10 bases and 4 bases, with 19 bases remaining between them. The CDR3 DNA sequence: TGTGCCACCTTGAGGCGCGGGACCCTCACCGGGGAGCTGTTTTTT. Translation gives CATLRRGTLTGELFF.

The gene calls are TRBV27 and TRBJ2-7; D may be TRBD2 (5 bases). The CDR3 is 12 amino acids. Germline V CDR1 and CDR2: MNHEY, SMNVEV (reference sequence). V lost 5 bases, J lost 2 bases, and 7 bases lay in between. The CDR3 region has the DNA TGTGCCAGCAGTCCCGGGACCTACGAGCAGTACTTC. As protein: CASSPGTYEQYF.

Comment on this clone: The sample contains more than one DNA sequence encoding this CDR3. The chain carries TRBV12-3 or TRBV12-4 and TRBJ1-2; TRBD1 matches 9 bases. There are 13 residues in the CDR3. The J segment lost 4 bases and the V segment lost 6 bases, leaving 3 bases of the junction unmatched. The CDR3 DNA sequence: TGTGCCAGCAGCTCGGACAGGGGCTATGGCTACACCTTC. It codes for CASSSDRGYGYTF.

In nucleotides, the CDR3 is TGTGCCAGTAGTAGCGGGGGGACTTACGAGCAGTACTTC. This encodes CASSSGGTYEQYF. The V call is TRBV19, the J call TRBJ2-7, with 8 bases fitting TRBD2. CDR1 is LNHDA and CDR2 is SQIVND in the germline V gene (reference sequence). The J segment lost 4 bases and the V segment lost 4 bases, leaving 3 bases of the junction unmatched. This CDR3 comprises 13 residues.

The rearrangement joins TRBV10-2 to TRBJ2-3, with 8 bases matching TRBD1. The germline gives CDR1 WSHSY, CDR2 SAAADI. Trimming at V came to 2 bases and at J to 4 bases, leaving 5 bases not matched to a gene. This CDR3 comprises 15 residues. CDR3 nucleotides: TGCGCCAGCAGTGAGGCAGGGGGCCACGCAGATACGCAGTATTTT. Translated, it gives CASSEAGGHADTQYF.

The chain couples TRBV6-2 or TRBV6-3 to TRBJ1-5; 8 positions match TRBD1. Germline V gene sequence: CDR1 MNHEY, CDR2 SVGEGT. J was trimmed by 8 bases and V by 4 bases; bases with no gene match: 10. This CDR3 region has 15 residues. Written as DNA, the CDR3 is TGTGCCAGCAGTTTTAGACAGGGGCCGGTGGAGCCCCAGCATTTT. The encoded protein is CASSFRQGPVEPQHF.

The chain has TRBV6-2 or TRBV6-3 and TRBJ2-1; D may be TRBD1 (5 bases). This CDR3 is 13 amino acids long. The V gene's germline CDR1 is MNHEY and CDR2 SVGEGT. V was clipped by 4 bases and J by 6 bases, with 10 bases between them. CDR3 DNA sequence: TGTGCCAGCAGTTTCCCAGGGATCAATGAGCAGTTCTTC. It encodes CASSFPGINEQFF.